The 19 T cell receptor beta chains below were found in one sample sequenced in a study of blood T cell repertoires in COVID-19 (dated by TCRdb to about 2020). The method behind the library was the immunoSEQ multiplex PCR assay. TCRdb mirrors the immuneACCESS table, restricted to in-frame sequences. Some clones are absent from its copies; in checked studies, under half trace to an unresolved V gene, and the reason for the others is unknown. For this sample the table gives 200,000 to 250,000 clones, of which about 84% were detected only once. In total, the top ten clones hold roughly 1.8% of the sample. Sequencing used PBMCs or T cells enriched from blood (not recorded which). The receptors were gathered from a man in his sixties who had recovered from COVID-19.

The rearrangement joins TRBV7-2 to TRBJ2-7; maybe TRBD2 (7 bases). The germline V gene has CDR1 SGHTA and CDR2 FQGNSA. V lost 3 bases and J 2 bases, leaving 8 bases between the germline ends. The CDR3 is made up of 13 amino acids. The CDR3 region is CASSFGGPYEQYF. In DNA form, the CDR3 reads TGTGCCAGCAGCTTCGGGGGGCCCTACGAGCAGTACTTC.

V is TRBV11-2 and J is TRBJ1-1; D not certain. Trimming shortened V by 7 bases and J by 4 bases, and 13 bases separated the two germline ends. CDR1 is SGHAT, CDR2 FQNNGV, per germline. This CDR3 is built from 13 residues. The CDR3 nucleotides are TGTGCCAGCACCTCTCCCGGTGGCACTGAAGCTTTCTTT. Translation gives CASTSPGGTEAFF.

J is TRBJ1-4 and V is TRBV9; weak D call: TRBD1 (5 bases). The CDR3 spans 17 residues. Germline V gene lookup returns CDR1 SGDLS and CDR2 YYNGEE. Between the trimmed V and J ends, which lost 0 bases and 5 bases, there was a span of 17 bases. DNA for the CDR3: TGTGCCAGCAGCGTAGGGACCTCTGAGGGGAGGAATGAAAAACTGTTTTTT. Translated, it gives CASSVGTSEGRNEKLFF.

CDR3 DNA: TGTGCCAGCAGCCGCGGACTAGGATCCTACAATGAGCAGTTCTTC. Its translation: CASSRGLGSYNEQFF. The gene calls are TRBV6-5 and TRBJ2-1, with 7 bases aligning to TRBD2. Germline values: CDR1 MNHEY, CDR2 SVGAGI. V shed 6 bases and J 1 base; nucleotides not matched to a gene: 6. The CDR3 is made up of 15 amino acids.

The gene calls are TRBV5-1 and TRBJ2-7, with 11 positions matching TRBD1. Germline CDR1 is SGHRS and CDR2 is YFSETQ. The CDR3 contains 14 residues. The V gene end was trimmed by 4 bases and the J gene end by 6 bases; junction bases not matched to a gene: 6. CDR3 nucleotide sequence: TGCGCCAGCAGCGGCGGGACAGGGGGTTCCGAGCAGTACTTC. Encoded protein: CASSGGTGGSEQYF.

The gene calls are TRBV6-2 or TRBV6-3 and TRBJ2-3; 8 nucleotides agree with TRBD2. CDR3 size: 17 residues. The ends lost 5 bases at V and 1 base at J; junction bases unmatched: 11. CDR1 and CDR2 (germline): MNHEY, SVGEGT. This CDR3 is CASSPPGTSFRTDTQYF. CDR3 sequence (DNA): TGTGCCAGCAGTCCCCCCGGGACTAGTTTTCGCACAGATACGCAGTATTTT.

CDR3 residues: CASSQGQGNGYTF. For the CDR3, the DNA is TGTGCCAGCAGCCAGGGACAGGGTAATGGCTACACCTTC. The rearrangement uses TRBV12-3 or TRBV12-4 and TRBJ1-2; 9 nucleotides line up with TRBD1. There are 13 residues in the CDR3. Trimming cost V 6 bases and J 6 bases; bases outside gene matches: 5.

The chain couples TRBV27 to TRBJ1-2, with TRBD1 matching over 11 bases. V was clipped by 6 bases and J by 7 bases; unmatched bases: 10. Germline V gene sequence: CDR1 MNHEY, CDR2 SMNVEV (reference sequence). This CDR3 region has 15 residues. The CDR3 DNA reads TGTGCCAGCAGGTACCCCGGACAGGGGGCGTTTGGCTACACCTTC. This gives the protein CASRYPGQGAFGYTF.

The rearrangement joins TRBV2 to TRBJ2-5, with 8 bases fitting TRBD1. The CDR3 is made up of 15 amino acids. In germline, CDR1 is SNHLY, CDR2 FYNNEI. V gave up 7 bases and J gave up 4 bases; unmatched junction bases: 11. The CDR3 nucleotides are TGTGCCAGCACCAGAGACAGGGGAGTCGGAGAGACCCAGTACTTC. The encoded protein is CASTRDRGVGETQYF.

V is TRBV19 and J is TRBJ1-2; the D gene is possibly TRBD1 (6 bases). The germline gives CDR1 LNHDA, CDR2 SQIVND (reference sequence). The V and J ends lost 6 bases and 2 bases respectively, with 16 bases between them. The CDR3 totals 15 residues. The CDR3 nucleotides read TGTGCCAGTAGGTATCGACAGGCCAGGAACTATGGCTACACCTTC. Its translation: CASRYRQARNYGYTF.

This chain links TRBV11-2 with TRBJ1-2, with a tentative D call TRBD1 (5 bases). Germline V gene lookup returns CDR1 SGHAT and CDR2 FQNNGV. V lost 5 bases and J lost 8, with 18 bases in between. The CDR3 runs 14 residues. Here the CDR3 reads CASSPARGVGGYTF. CDR3 sequence (DNA): TGTGCCAGCAGCCCAGCGCGGGGCGTCGGAGGCTACACCTTC.

This clone was seen more than once but under ten times. The chain carries TRBV4-3 and TRBJ1-2; 8 bases are a match to TRBD1. Per germline, CDR1 LGHNA and CDR2 YSLEER. This CDR3 is built from 13 residues. The V and J ends lost 4 bases and 3 bases, in that order; junction bases with no gene match: 1. As DNA, the CDR3 is TGCGCCAGCAGCCCGACAGGGGACTATGGCTACACCTTC. It yields the protein CASSPTGDYGYTF.

This sequence joins TRBV6-5 and TRBJ1-6, with a possible D match to TRBD1 (6 bases). The V end was cut by 7 bases, the J end by 9 bases, with 16 bases between. The CDR3 has 14 residues. Germline V gene data show CDR1 as MNHEY and CDR2 as SVGAGI. The CDR3 is CASNARGIGSPLHF. The CDR3 DNA sequence: TGTGCCAGCAATGCGAGGGGGATCGGTTCACCCCTCCACTTT.

This sequence joins TRBV3-1 (or the pseudogene TRBV3-2) and TRBJ1-2; D is perhaps TRBD1 (6 bases). The ends were cut back, 6 bases at V and 2 bases at J, with 13 bases in the middle. Per the germline V gene, CDR1 is LGHDT and CDR2 is YNNKEL (reference sequence). This CDR3 is 14 amino acids long. CDR3 bases: TGTGCCAGCAGTCAAACGACAGGAAACTATGGCTACACCTTC. Its translation is CASSQTTGNYGYTF.

The V gene is TRBV24-1, the J gene TRBJ2-3; 10 bases align to TRBD1. The germline V gene encodes CDR1 KGHDR and CDR2 SFDVKD. The length of the CDR3 is 18 residues. Trimming removed 9 bases from V and 5 bases from J; junction bases left unmatched: 19. This CDR3 is CATGPNSGTGEVLDTQYF. Here the CDR3 DNA reads TGTGCCACCGGCCCTAACTCCGGGACAGGGGAGGTACTAGATACGCAGTATTTT.

V is TRBV19 and J is TRBJ1-5, with a weak D call TRBD1 (6 bases). CDR1 and CDR2 from the germline V gene are LNHDA and SQIVND (reference sequence). V lost 4 bases to trimming and J lost 0 bases, with 13 bases between them. The CDR3 runs 16 residues. CDR3 sequence (DNA): TGTGCCAGTAGTAGGGGACACTCGAATAGCAATCAGCCCCAGCATTTT. As protein: CASSRGHSNSNQPQHF.

The genes are TRBV18 and TRBJ2-5; D call uncertain. Trimming cost V 2 bases and J 4 bases, with 11 bases left between them. The CDR3 runs 14 residues. The germline V gene has CDR1 KGHSH and CDR2 LQKENI. CDR3 sequence: CASSPVSSLETQYF. CDR3 coding DNA: TGTGCCAGCTCACCAGTGTCGAGTCTAGAGACCCAGTACTTC. Drawing the rest from reference TRBV18 and TRBJ2-5, the complete variable domain is NAGVMQNPRHLVRRRGQEARLRCSPMKGHSHVYWYRQLPEEGLKFMVYLQKENIIDESGMPKERFSAEFPKEGPSILRIQQVVRGDSAAYFCASSPVSSLETQYFGPGTRLLVL.

J is TRBJ2-6 and V is TRBV19, with TRBD2 identical over 8 bases. The CDR3 is made up of 17 amino acids. V trimming: 4 bases; J trimming: 2 bases; junction bases outside the gene matches: 7. Germline V gene lookup returns CDR1 LNHDA and CDR2 SQIVND (reference sequence). The CDR3 nucleotides are TGTGCCAGTAGTAGGGGCGGGAGGTTCACTGGGGCCAACGTCCTGACTTTC. It specifies CASSRGGRFTGANVLTF.

This clone was picked up a small number of times. This sample also contains other DNA sequences that code for the same CDR3. The chain has TRBV24-1 and TRBJ2-2, with 8 bases lining up with TRBD1. J gave up 4 bases and V 3 bases, and 3 bases lay outside the gene matches. CDR1 KGHDR and CDR2 SFDVKD come from the germline V gene. The CDR3 extends over 15 amino acids. CDR3 in DNA: TGTGCCACCAGTGATCTGACAGGGGTCACCGGGGAGCTGTTTTTT. Its protein product is CATSDLTGVTGELFF.